This T cell receptor (beta chain) was profiled in a study of T cell repertoires in cytomegalovirus infection. Whole-study context: Carrying CMV and the relevant HLA type showed in public TCR beta signatures. General study results and limits: Clonotype analysis showed dominance of the ex vivo response by HLA-C-restricted CMV-specific TCR beta clonotypes.

Remarks on this clonotype: Antigen unknown.

MiXCR was run by TCRdb on the reads, yielding one entry per CDR3 protein. The repertoire includes 700,000 to 850,000 distinct CDR3 sequences, approximately 30% of them detected once, and 9.5% to 15% sits in the top ten. This sequence originates from a human donor in good health (CMV status not recorded). Some clones in this sample may be carry-over from other donors' samples. Sequenced here: cultured CD8+ T cells from PBMCs, sampled from culture after CMV antigen stimulation.

CDR3 sequence (DNA): TGCGCCAGCAGGCAGACCGCGGGACTAGTCATCGGTACGCAGTATTTT. Translated, it gives CASRQTAGLVIGTQYF. The chain employs TRBV23-1 and TRBJ2-3; TRBD2 matches 8 bases. TRBV23-1 is designated an ORF whose function remains uncertain. The junction had 16 bases not matched to a gene; V was cut back by 6 bases and J by 8 bases. The CDR3 is made up of 16 amino acids.